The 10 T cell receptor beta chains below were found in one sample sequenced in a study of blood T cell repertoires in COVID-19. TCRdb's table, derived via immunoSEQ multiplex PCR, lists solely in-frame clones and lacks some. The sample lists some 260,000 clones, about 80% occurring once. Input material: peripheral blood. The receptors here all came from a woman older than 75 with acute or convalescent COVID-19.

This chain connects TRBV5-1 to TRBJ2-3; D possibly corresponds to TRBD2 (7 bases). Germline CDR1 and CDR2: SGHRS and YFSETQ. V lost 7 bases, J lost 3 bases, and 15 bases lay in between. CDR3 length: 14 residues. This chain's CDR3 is CASQGLAATDTQYF. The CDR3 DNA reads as TGCGCCAGCCAGGGGCTAGCGGCGACAGATACGCAGTATTTT.

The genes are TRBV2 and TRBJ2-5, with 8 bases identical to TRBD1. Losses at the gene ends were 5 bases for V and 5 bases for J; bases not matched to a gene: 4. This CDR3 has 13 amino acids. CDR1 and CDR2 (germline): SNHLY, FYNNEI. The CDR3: CASSTRQGETQYF. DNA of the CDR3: TGTGCCAGCAGTACCCGACAGGGGGAGACCCAGTACTTC.

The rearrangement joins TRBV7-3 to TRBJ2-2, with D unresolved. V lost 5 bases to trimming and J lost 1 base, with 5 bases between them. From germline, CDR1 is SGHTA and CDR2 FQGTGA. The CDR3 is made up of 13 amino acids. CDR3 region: CASSRLNTGELFF. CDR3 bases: TGTGCCAGCAGCCGTCTGAACACCGGGGAGCTGTTTTTT.

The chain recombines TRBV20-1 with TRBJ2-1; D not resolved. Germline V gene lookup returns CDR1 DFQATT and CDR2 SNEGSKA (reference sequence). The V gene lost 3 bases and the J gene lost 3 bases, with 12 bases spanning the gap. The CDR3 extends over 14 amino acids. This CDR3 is CSASARLLYNEQFF. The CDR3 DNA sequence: TGCAGTGCTAGTGCCAGACTCCTCTACAATGAGCAGTTCTTC.

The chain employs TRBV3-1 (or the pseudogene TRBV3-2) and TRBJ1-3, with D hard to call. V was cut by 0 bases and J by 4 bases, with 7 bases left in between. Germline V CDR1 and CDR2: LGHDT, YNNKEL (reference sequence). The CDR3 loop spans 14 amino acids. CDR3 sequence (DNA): TGTGCCAGCAGCCAAGAGGGAGGGGGAAACACCATATATTTT. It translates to CASSQEGGGNTIYF.

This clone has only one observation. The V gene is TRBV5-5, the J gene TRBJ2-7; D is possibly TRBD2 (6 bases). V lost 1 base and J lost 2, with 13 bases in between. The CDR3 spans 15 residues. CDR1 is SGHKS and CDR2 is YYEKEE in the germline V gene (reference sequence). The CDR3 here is CASSLPRDSTYEQYF. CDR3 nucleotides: TGTGCCAGCAGCTTGCCCCGGGACTCCACCTACGAGCAGTACTTC.

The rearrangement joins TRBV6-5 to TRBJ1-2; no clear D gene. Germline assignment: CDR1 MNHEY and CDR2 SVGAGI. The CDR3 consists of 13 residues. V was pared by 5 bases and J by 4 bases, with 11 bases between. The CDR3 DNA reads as TGTGCCAGCAGTCCAGGTGAAGCCTATGGCTACACCTTC. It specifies CASSPGEAYGYTF.

CDR3 nucleotides: TGTGCCACCAGCAGAGTGACAGGGGCTACAGAGTCACCCCTCCACTTT. Its translation: CATSRVTGATESPLHF. The rearrangement uses TRBV15 and TRBJ1-6; 8 bases are a match to TRBD1. This CDR3 region has 16 residues. Germline-derived CDR1 and CDR2 are LNHNV and YYDKDF (reference sequence). The ends lost 1 base at V and 10 bases at J; junction bases unmatched: 9.

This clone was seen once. CDR3 region: CASSLGPRGGSSYNEQFF. The CDR3 coding sequence is TGTGCCAGCAGCTTAGGGCCCCGCGGGGGAAGCTCCTACAATGAGCAGTTCTTC. The chain is built from TRBV7-2 and TRBJ2-1, with TRBD2 identical over 7 bases. Per germline, CDR1 SGHTA and CDR2 FQGNSA. The CDR3 is made up of 18 amino acids. V was clipped by 1 base and J by 0 bases; unmatched bases: 9.

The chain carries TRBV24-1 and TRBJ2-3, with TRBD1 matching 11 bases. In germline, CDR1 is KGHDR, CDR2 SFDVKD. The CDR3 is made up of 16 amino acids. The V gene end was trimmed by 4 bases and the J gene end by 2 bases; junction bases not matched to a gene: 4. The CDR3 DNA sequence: TGTGCCACCAGTGACCCGGGACAGGGGGACACAGATACGCAGTATTTT. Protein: CATSDPGQGDTDTQYF.